This record looks at one T cell receptor (beta chain) sequence and its context. Which antigen it targets is not known. The sample holds no much larger clone one base away, and base qualities are not on file. The CDR3, cysteine through phenylalanine, is 17 amino acids long. Only the CDR3 portion is preserved as DNA: 51 bases, with reading frame beginning at the first base. These data come from a study of blood T cell repertoires in COVID-19 (dated by TCRdb to 2020 to 2022). Turning to the overall study: Collaborator samples came from the United States, Italy and Spain and covered acute and convalescent phases of COVID-19. The material from the prospective study consisted of cDNA or gDNA derived from T cells, B-cell-depleted T cells, or PBMCs. Subjects who had been exposed to COVID-19, were actively infected with it, or had recovered from it provided the deeply sampled blood TCRbeta repertoires that made up the dataset. The repertoires were released in a freely available public database meant as a resource for research on the immune response to SARS-CoV-2. The samples were drawn from two sources: the first 160 participants of the ongoing ImmuneRACE study, and fewer than 1,500 subjects contributed by 6 global collaborators. A de-identified subject ID, COVID-19 status, age in years and sex were almost always included in the sample metadata. HLA class I and class II types, where available, came from metadata supplied by the sample provider rather than from assay-based typing. What the authors observed across the whole study: The amount of clinical and demographic metadata varied by source and participant and was provided uncurated.

In the prospective study, participants were about 18 to 89 years old, resided in 24 geographic areas of the United States, and were enrolled through a virtual design. To assign participants to cohorts, the prospective study relied on clinical history that participants themselves reported in a screening survey and a study questionnaire. In the prospective study, whole blood, serum and a nasopharyngeal or oropharyngeal swab were collected from each participant by mobile phlebotomists. Participants in the prospective study had the option to provide additional blood draws and questionnaires over a 2-month period. Prospective study blood samples were shipped either frozen or at room temperature before DNA extraction. The immunoSEQ Assay, a bias-controlled multiplex PCR, was used to amplify TCRbeta CDR3 regions from genomic DNA. On the authors' methods: Nucleated cell counts per sample were estimated from amplification of reference gene primers within the assay. Sequence reads were collapsed and filtered to measure the absolute abundance of every unique TCRbeta CDR3 rearrangement. Productive Simpson clonality was computed per sample as the square root of Simpson's diversity index over productive rearrangements. Drawn from immuneACCESS, this table holds only the in-frame rearrangements with V and J called that TCRdb kept. Clones are partly lost; checked studies trace under half to an unresolved V gene and leave the rest unexplained. The D gene and trimming were derived from the DNA, and the V and J assignments and clone size from that table. The sample contains roughly 250,000 clones, around 88% of them found a single time. In total, the top ten clones hold 3% to 4% of the sample.

This chain joins TRBV21-1 to TRBJ2-3; the table's D call, TRBD1, has no DNA check behind it. TRBV21-1 is tagged as a pseudogene. The TCR sequence derives from a woman aged 40 to 49 with acute COVID-19. Sequencing was carried out using PBMCs or T cells enriched from blood (not recorded which). The nucleotides read TGTGCCAGCAGCAAAGTAGGGACACTCCGGAGCACAGATACGCAGTATTTT. Translated, this gives CASSKVGTLRSTDTQYF.